This T cell receptor beta chain comes out of a study of T-cell memory formation after mild COVID-19. Study-wide points: Clones shrinking from day 15 to 85 showed even CD4/CD8 mixes; later expanders tilted CD4+.

This CDR3 spans 15 amino acids. Germline V gene sequence: CDR1 LGHNA, CDR2 YSLEER. With 4 bases removed from V and 7 bases from J, the gap between germline ends came to 16 bases. Using its own MiXCR run on the 5' RACE reads, TCRdb lists one record per CDR3 protein. The data show 150,000 to 200,000 distinct CDR3 sequences, 25% to 40% seen once. For this clonotype: Its antigen remains unidentified.

The material sequenced was PBMCs or a T cell subset sorted from them (not recorded which). This chain connects TRBV4-3 to TRBJ2-2; possibly TRBD1 for D (6 bases). The source is an adult woman who had mild COVID-19 (a few samples of this study predate the infection). Cell type and time point are not known. CDR3 bases: TGCGCCAGCAGCCGAGGTGAACAGGGAAGCGGGGAGCTGTTTTTT. Its protein is CASSRGEQGSGELFF.